A selection of T cell receptor beta chains follows, all from one sample in a study of T cells in Graves' hyperthyroidism and ophthalmopathy. Using its own MiXCR run on the multiplex PCR reads, TCRdb lists one record per CDR3 protein. Among over 300,000 distinct CDR3 sequences listed, approximately 14% were seen once. The source material was blood. The receptors come from a woman aged 60-75 years with Graves' hyperthyroidism. Each CDR3 is given with its conserved first and last residue. A D gene is named only where the DNA matches it firmly. Not every row has a clone size; where given, it reads once, few, many or a size class.

j_call	clone_size	d_call	v_call	cdr3_aa	cdr3_nt
TRBJ1-5	-	-	TRBV12-3/TRBV12-4	CASSFSRAGQPQHF	TGTGCCAGCAGTTTTAGTAGGGCGGGTCAGCCCCAGCATTTT
TRBJ1-6	few	-	TRBV18	CASSATGSPLHF	TGTGCCAGCTCTGCAACGGGGTCACCCCTCCACTTT
TRBJ1-4	-	-	TRBV28	CASASASLNEKLFF	TGTGCCAGCGCCAGCGCCAGTCTTAATGAAAAACTGTTTTTT
TRBJ2-2	many	-	TRBV11-2	CASREAGELFF	TGTGCCAGCAGGGAAGCCGGGGAGCTGTTTTTT
TRBJ1-2	many	-	TRBV7-9	CASSQMNSDGYTF	TGTGCCAGCAGCCAGATGAACAGCGATGGCTACACCTTC
TRBJ2-7	many	TRBD1	TRBV12-3/TRBV12-4	CASSLTGTGFSYEQYF	TGTGCCAGCAGTCTCACCGGGACAGGCTTCTCCTACGAGCAGTACTTC
TRBJ2-1	many	-	TRBV28	CASTHMTPTYNEQFF	TGTGCCAGCACCCACATGACACCAACCTACAATGAGCAGTTCTTC
TRBJ2-3	many	TRBD2	TRBV20-1	CSARLAEPSATQYF	TGCAGTGCTAGACTAGCGGAGCCTTCTGCTACGCAGTATTTT
TRBJ1-1	-	-	TRBV27	CASSPRRGAAEAFF	TGTGCCAGCAGTCCCCGACGGGGAGCGGCTGAAGCTTTCTTT
TRBJ2-2	-	-	TRBV3-1	CASSQDLIGTDTGELFF	TGTGCCAGCAGCCAAGATCTCATAGGGACCGACACCGGGGAGCTGTTTTTT
TRBJ2-3	many	-	TRBV11-3	CASSLGTSDTQYF	TGTGCCAGCAGCTTGGGGACCTCAGATACGCAGTATTTT
TRBJ2-7	many	TRBD2	TRBV3-1	CASSRNLAGGSYEQYF	TGTGCCAGCAGCCGTAACCTAGCGGGAGGCTCCTACGAGCAGTACTTC
TRBJ2-7	many	-	TRBV29-1	CSVRLASSYEQYF	TGCAGCGTACGGCTAGCGTCGTCCTACGAGCAGTACTTC
TRBJ1-5	many	-	TRBV7-6	CASSPSSFNQPQHF	TGTGCCAGCAGCCCTTCAAGTTTTAATCAGCCCCAGCATTTT
TRBJ1-5	many	-	TRBV11-2	CASSLDGRDNQPQHF	TGTGCCAGCAGCTTAGATGGCCGGGACAATCAGCCCCAGCATTTT
TRBJ2-2	many	-	TRBV11-2	CASSQYLEGWGRTGELFF	TGTGCCAGCAGCCAATACCTTGAGGGCTGGGGAAGGACCGGGGAGCTGTTTTTT
TRBJ2-1	few	-	TRBV6-1	CASRKQGNEQFF	TGTGCCAGCAGAAAACAGGGCAATGAGCAGTTCTTC
TRBJ1-5	many	-	TRBV7-4	CASSRSVDWGASSNQPQHF	TGTGCCAGCAGCCGATCAGTTGATTGGGGCGCCAGTAGCAATCAGCCCCAGCATTTT
TRBJ2-7	few	-	TRBV5-1	CASSPGRGRDEQYF	TGCGCCAGCAGCCCTGGTCGGGGTAGAGATGAGCAGTACTTC